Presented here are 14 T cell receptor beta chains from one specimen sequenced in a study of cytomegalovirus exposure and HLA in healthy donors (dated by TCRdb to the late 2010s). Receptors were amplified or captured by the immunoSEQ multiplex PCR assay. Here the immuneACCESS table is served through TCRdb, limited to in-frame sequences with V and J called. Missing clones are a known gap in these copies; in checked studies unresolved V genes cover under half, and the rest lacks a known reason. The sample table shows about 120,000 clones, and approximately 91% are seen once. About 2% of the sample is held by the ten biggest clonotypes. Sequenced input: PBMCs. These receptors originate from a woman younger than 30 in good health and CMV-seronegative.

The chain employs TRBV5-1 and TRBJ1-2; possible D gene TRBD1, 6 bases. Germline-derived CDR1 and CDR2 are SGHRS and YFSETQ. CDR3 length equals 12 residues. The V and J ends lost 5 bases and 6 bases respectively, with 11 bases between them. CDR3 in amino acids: CASRRAGDGYTF. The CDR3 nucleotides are TGCGCCAGCAGACGGGCAGGGGATGGCTACACCTTC.

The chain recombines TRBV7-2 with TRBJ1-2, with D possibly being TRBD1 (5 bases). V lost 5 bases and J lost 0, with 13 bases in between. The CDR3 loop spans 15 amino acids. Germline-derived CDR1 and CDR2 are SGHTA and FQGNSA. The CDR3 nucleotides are TGTGCCAGCAGCCTAGTTAGGGGTCCTAACTATGGCTACACCTTC. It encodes CASSLVRGPNYGYTF. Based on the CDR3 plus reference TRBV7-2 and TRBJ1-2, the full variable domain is GAGVSQSPSNKVTEKGKDVELRCDPISGHTALYWYRQSLGQGLEFLIYFQGNSAPDKSGLPSDRFSAERTGGSVSTLTIQRTQQEDSAVYLCASSLVRGPNYGYTFGSGTRLTVV.

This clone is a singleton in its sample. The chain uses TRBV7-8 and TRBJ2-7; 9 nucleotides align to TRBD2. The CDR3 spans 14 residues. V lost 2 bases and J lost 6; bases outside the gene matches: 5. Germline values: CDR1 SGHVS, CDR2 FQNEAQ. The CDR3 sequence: CASSLLAGRGEQYF. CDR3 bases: TGTGCCAGCAGCTTACTAGCGGGGCGGGGCGAGCAGTACTTC.

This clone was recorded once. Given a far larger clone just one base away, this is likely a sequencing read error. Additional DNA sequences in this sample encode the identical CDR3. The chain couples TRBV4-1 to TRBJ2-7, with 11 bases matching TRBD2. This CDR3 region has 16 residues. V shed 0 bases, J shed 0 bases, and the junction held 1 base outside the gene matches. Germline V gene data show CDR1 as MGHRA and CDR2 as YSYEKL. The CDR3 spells CASSQDGTSGSYEQYF. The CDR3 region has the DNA TGCGCCAGCAGCCAAGATGGGACTAGCGGCTCCTACGAGCAGTACTTC.

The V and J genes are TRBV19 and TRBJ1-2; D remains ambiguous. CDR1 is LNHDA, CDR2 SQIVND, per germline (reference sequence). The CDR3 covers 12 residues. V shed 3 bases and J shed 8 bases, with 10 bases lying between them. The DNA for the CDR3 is TGTGCCAGTAGTATTGATCTCGGGGGCTACACCTTC. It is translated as CASSIDLGGYTF.

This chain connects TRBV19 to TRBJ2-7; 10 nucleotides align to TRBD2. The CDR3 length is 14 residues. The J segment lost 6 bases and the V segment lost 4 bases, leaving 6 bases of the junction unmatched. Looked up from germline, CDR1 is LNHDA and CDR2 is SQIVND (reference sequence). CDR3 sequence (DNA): TGTGCCAGTAGTAATCTAGCGGGAGTGGGCGAGCAGTACTTC. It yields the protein CASSNLAGVGEQYF. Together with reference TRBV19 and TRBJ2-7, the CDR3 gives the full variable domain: DGGITQSPKYLFRKEGQNVTLSCEQNLNHDAMYWYRQDPGQGLRLIYYSQIVNDFQKGDIAEGYSVSREKKESFPLTVTSAQKNPTAFYLCASSNLAGVGEQYFGPGTRLTVT.

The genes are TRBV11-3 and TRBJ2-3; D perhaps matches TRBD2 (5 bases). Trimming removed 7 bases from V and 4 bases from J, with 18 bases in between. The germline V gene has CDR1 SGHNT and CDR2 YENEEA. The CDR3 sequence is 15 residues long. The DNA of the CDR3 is TGTGCCAGCACCCGTCGGTCAGGAGCGGCAGATACGCAGTATTTT. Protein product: CASTRRSGAADTQYF.

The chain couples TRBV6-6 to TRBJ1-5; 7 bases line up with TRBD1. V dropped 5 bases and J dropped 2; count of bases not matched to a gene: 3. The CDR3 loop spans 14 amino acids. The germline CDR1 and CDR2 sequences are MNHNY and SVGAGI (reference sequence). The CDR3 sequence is CASSGTGGNQPQHF. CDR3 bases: TGTGCCAGCAGTGGTACAGGGGGCAATCAGCCCCAGCATTTT.

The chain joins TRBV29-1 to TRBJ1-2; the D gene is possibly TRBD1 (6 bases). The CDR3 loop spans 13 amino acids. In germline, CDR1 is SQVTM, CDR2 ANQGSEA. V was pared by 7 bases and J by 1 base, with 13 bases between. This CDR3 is CSAATGYNYGYTF. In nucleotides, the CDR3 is TGCAGCGCCGCTACAGGGTATAACTATGGCTACACCTTC.

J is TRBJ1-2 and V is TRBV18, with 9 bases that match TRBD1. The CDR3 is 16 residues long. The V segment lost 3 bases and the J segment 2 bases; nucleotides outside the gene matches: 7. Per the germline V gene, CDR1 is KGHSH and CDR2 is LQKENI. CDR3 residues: CASSPSIGQGNYGYTF. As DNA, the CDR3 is TGTGCCAGCTCACCTTCTATCGGACAGGGGAACTATGGCTACACCTTC.

The CDR3 here is CASSYRRPPEKLFF. The DNA for the CDR3 is TGTGCCAGCAGTTACAGGAGACCGCCTGAAAAACTGTTTTTT. The chain uses TRBV2 and TRBJ1-4, with TRBD1 as a possible D gene (5 bases). Germline assignment: CDR1 SNHLY and CDR2 FYNNEI. V shed 5 bases and J shed 7 bases, with 14 bases lying between them. The CDR3 covers 14 residues.

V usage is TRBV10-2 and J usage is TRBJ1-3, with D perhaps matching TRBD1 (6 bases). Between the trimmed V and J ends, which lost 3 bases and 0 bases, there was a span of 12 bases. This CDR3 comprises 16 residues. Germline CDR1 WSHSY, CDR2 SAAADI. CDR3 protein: CASSEAVTGSGNTIYF. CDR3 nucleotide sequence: TGCGCCAGCAGTGAAGCGGTGACAGGCTCTGGAAACACCATATATTTT.

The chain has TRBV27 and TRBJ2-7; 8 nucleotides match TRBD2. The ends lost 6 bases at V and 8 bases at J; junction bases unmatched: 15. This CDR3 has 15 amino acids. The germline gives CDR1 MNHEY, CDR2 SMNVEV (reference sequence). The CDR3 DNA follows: TGTGCCAGCAGCATCCTCTCCAGCGGGGGACCCCAGCAGTACTTC. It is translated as CASSILSSGGPQQYF.

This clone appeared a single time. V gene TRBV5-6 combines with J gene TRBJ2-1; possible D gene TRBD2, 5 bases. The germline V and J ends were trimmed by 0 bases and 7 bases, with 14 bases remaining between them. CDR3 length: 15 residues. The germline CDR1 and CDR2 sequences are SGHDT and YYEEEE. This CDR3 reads CASSLGLRSGNEQFF. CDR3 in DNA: TGTGCCAGCAGCTTGGGACTACGCTCGGGGAATGAGCAGTTCTTC.